The 26 T cell receptor beta chains below were found in one sample sequenced in a study of blood T cells in healthy people across ages. The authors ran a second PCR of roughly 6 to 11 cycles using a sample-barcoded 5' primer and a J-beta primer mix. TCRdb reprocessed the 5' RACE reads via MiXCR and lists one record per CDR3 protein. There are approximately 690,000 distinct CDR3 sequences in the sample; under 65% occur only once, and about two fifths lies in the top ten. What was sequenced was blood. These receptor sequences come from a man between 60 and 70 years old in good health.

This clonotype appeared many times. The genes are TRBV29-1 and TRBJ2-3; the D is unclear. This CDR3 spans 12 amino acids. V lost 0 bases and J 5 bases, leaving 6 bases between the germline ends. Germline V CDR1 and CDR2: SQVTM, ANQGSEA. In nucleotides, the CDR3 is TGCAGCGTTGAAGATCTATTAGATACGCAGTATTTT. It yields the protein CSVEDLLDTQYF.

In this sample, this clonotype turned up a few times. The V and J genes are TRBV5-1 and TRBJ2-1, with D unclear. Germline CDR1 reads SGHRS; CDR2 reads YFSETQ. Trimming took off 0 bases at V and 10 bases at J, with 5 bases between the two ends. This CDR3 region has 11 residues. In DNA, the CDR3 is TGCGCCAGCAGCTTGGATGGCGAGCAGTTCTTC. Protein sequence: CASSLDGEQFF.

In its sample, this clonotype was seen a few times. The chain links TRBV12-3 or TRBV12-4 to TRBJ2-6; no clear D gene. V lost 3 bases to trimming and J lost 2 bases, with 11 bases between them. This CDR3 is 16 amino acids long. The CDR3: CASSLGSWAGANVLTF. Here the CDR3 DNA reads TGTGCCAGCAGTTTGGGTTCGTGGGCTGGGGCCAACGTCCTGACTTTC.

The chain employs TRBV20-1 and TRBJ1-1, with D possibly being TRBD1 (6 bases). The ends were cut back, 2 bases at V and 4 bases at J, with 11 bases in the middle. Germline V lookup: CDR1 DFQATT, CDR2 SNEGSKA (reference sequence). The CDR3 consists of 13 residues. The DNA of the CDR3 is TGCAGTGCTAGAACACAGGGATTCACTGAAGCTTTCTTT. Its translation is CSARTQGFTEAFF.

The chain recombines TRBV12-3 or TRBV12-4 with TRBJ2-1; the D is unclear. With 6 bases removed from V and 0 bases from J, the gap between germline ends came to 9 bases. This CDR3 is 14 amino acids long. The CDR3 nucleotides read TGTGCCAGCAGGGTTTCGAGCTCCTACAATGAGCAGTTCTTC. This encodes CASRVSSSYNEQFF.

In this sample, this clonotype turned up a few times. This rearrangement joins TRBV3-1 to TRBJ2-1, with D perhaps TRBD2 (5 bases). V dropped 2 bases and J dropped 8 bases, with 10 bases sitting between them. This CDR3 is built from 13 residues. Germline V lookup: CDR1 LGHDT, CDR2 YNNKEL (reference sequence). The CDR3 loop is CASSQSTNDEQFF. The CDR3 DNA sequence: TGTGCCAGCAGCCAATCGACTAACGATGAGCAGTTCTTC.

Only a few counts were recorded for this clonotype. J is TRBJ2-5 and V is TRBV20-1; perhaps D is TRBD1 or TRBD2 (5 bases each). This CDR3 contains 16 residues. The germline V and J ends were trimmed by 5 bases and 1 base, with 20 bases remaining between them. Germline V gene data show CDR1 as DFQATT and CDR2 as SNEGSKA (reference sequence). In nucleotides, the CDR3 is TGCAGTGCTCGCCCGGGATTGCAGGGCACCCAAGAGACCCAGTACTTC. Residues: CSARPGLQGTQETQYF.

The chain links TRBV6-6 to TRBJ2-7; tentatively, D is TRBD1 (5 bases). The assigned J gene may be wrong: the sequence end matches TRBJ2-5 better. The CDR3 runs to 14 residues. The germline V gene encodes CDR1 MNHNY and CDR2 SVGAGI (reference sequence). The CDR3 loop reads CASSYRTNQETQYF. In DNA, the CDR3 is TGTGCCAGCAGTTACAGGACAAATCAAGAGACCCAGTACTTC.

This clonotype appeared once. The CDR3 here is CASSLFGWETQYF. The CDR3, as DNA: TGTGCCAGCAGTTTATTCGGATGGGAGACCCAGTACTTC. The chain has TRBV28 and TRBJ2-7; D is undetermined. Gene TRBJ2-5 matches the end of the DNA better, so the J call may be wrong. The CDR3 spans 13 residues. Germline CDR1 is MDHEN and CDR2 is SYDVKM.

V gene TRBV3-1 combines with J gene TRBJ2-4, with a possible D match to TRBD1 (6 bases). With 3 bases removed from V and 8 bases from J, the gap between germline ends came to 14 bases. There are 14 residues in the CDR3. Looked up from germline, CDR1 is LGHDT and CDR2 is YNNKEL (reference sequence). This CDR3 reads CASSHRQVEDIQYF. The CDR3 DNA reads as TGTGCCAGCAGCCATAGACAGGTGGAGGACATTCAGTACTTC.

The chain is built from TRBV6-1 and TRBJ2-7; D ambiguous. The DNA matches TRBJ2-5 better at its end, which makes the J call doubtful. Germline CDR1 is MNHNS and CDR2 is SASEGT. CDR3 length equals 14 residues. CDR3 region: CASSEARTVETQYF. In nucleotides, the CDR3 is TGTGCCAGCAGTGAAGCGCGGACGGTGGAGACCCAGTACTTC.

V usage is TRBV18 and J usage is TRBJ2-7; 7 bases match TRBD1. CDR3 length equals 14 residues. Germline trimming cut 3 bases from V and 0 bases from J; bases unmatched to any gene: 2. Germline CDR1 and CDR2: KGHSH and LQKENI. CDR3 region: CASSPQGDSYEQYF. DNA for the CDR3: TGTGCCAGCTCACCTCAGGGGGACTCCTACGAGCAGTACTTC.

The J gene is TRBJ2-5, the V gene TRBV7-9; D perhaps matches TRBD1 (6 bases). Trimming left V 0 bases short and J 5 bases short, with 10 bases between. There are 14 residues in the CDR3. Per the germline V gene, CDR1 is SEHNR and CDR2 is FQNEAQ (reference sequence). CDR3 in DNA: TGTGCCAGCAGCTTAGCTCGCAGGGGTGAGACCCAGTACTTC. Translated: CASSLARRGETQYF.

V is TRBV6-9 and J is TRBJ2-1, with TRBD1 matching 7 bases. The CDR3 has 12 residues. The ends lost 4 bases at V and 7 bases at J; junction bases unmatched: 1. From germline, CDR1 is MNHGY and CDR2 SVAAGI. CDR3: CASSWDRNEQFF. The CDR3 bases are TGTGCCAGCAGTTGGGACAGAAATGAGCAGTTCTTC.

This clonotype was detected once. V usage is TRBV20-1 and J usage is TRBJ2-1; TRBD2 matches at 8 bases. This CDR3 has 14 residues. The germline gives CDR1 DFQATT, CDR2 SNEGSKA (reference sequence). V shed 6 bases, J shed 6 bases, and the junction held 10 bases outside the gene matches. CDR3 amino acids: CSAASGTSINEQFF. The CDR3 DNA is TGCAGTGCCGCTTCCGGGACTAGTATCAATGAGCAGTTCTTC.

The chain couples TRBV4-1 to TRBJ1-2, with D unresolved. The V and J ends lost 1 base and 8 bases respectively, with 17 bases between them. Germline values: CDR1 MGHRA, CDR2 YSYEKL. The CDR3 is 15 amino acids. The CDR3 nucleotides read TGCGCCAGCAGCCAAGCTAGTGCTGTGAGGTGGGGCTACACCTTC. Encoded protein: CASSQASAVRWGYTF.

This clonotype occurred a few times. The V and J genes are TRBV6-5 and TRBJ2-1, with D perhaps matching TRBD1 (6 bases). Trimming cost V 6 bases and J 3 bases, with 15 bases left between them. CDR3 size: 15 residues. Germline V gene data show CDR1 as MNHEY and CDR2 as SVGAGI. The CDR3 sequence: CASRAAGESYNEQFF. The CDR3 nucleotides are TGTGCCAGCAGAGCGGCAGGGGAAAGCTACAATGAGCAGTTCTTC.

This clonotype occurred a few times. This chain connects TRBV4-1 to TRBJ2-1; TRBD1 matches 9 bases. Germline CDR1 MGHRA, CDR2 YSYEKL. Germline trimming cut 1 base from V and 9 bases from J; bases unmatched to any gene: 7. The CDR3 has 15 residues. CDR3 region: CASSQVTGGEGEQFF. The CDR3 DNA follows: TGCGCCAGCAGCCAAGTCACAGGGGGCGAGGGTGAGCAGTTCTTC.

The V and J genes are TRBV27 and TRBJ2-7; a possible D gene is TRBD1 (6 bases). The length of the CDR3 is 13 residues. Trimming removed 5 bases from V and 12 bases from J, with 20 bases in between. Germline loops: CDR1 MNHEY, CDR2 SMNVEV (reference sequence). The CDR3 DNA reads TGTGCCAGCAGTACCAATTACCGGGACATAGGGTACTTC. Its translation: CASSTNYRDIGYF.

This chain joins TRBV2 and TRBJ2-5; 7 bases line up with TRBD2. The CDR3 is 15 amino acids. With V trimmed by 5 bases and J by 2 bases, 8 bases remained unmatched. CDR1 and CDR2 (germline): SNHLY, FYNNEI. The CDR3 DNA reads as TGTGCCAGCAGTACCCTGCGGGGGAATCAAGAGACCCAGTACTTC. Residues: CASSTLRGNQETQYF.

This sequence joins TRBV20-1 and TRBJ1-5, with D possibly being TRBD1 (5 bases). V dropped 0 bases and J dropped 6 bases, with 15 bases sitting between them. This CDR3 is built from 15 residues. The V gene's germline CDR1 is DFQATT and CDR2 SNEGSKA (reference sequence). CDR3 coding DNA: TGCAGTGCTAGAGATCCCGCAGGGAGGGGTCAGCCCCAGCATTTT. This gives the protein CSARDPAGRGQPQHF.

Of note for this clonotype: A much larger clone lies one base from this, so it may be a read error. V is TRBV7-2 and J is TRBJ1-3; D unresolved. CDR3 length: 16 residues. V was shortened by 5 bases and J by 0 bases, with 14 bases between the two germline ends. The germline V gene has CDR1 SGHTA and CDR2 FQGNSA. The DNA for the CDR3 is TGTGCCAGCAGCCAGGCCCGGAGCACCTCTGGAAACACCATATATTTT. As protein: CASSQARSTSGNTIYF. The variable domain in full, with the rest retrieved from reference TRBV7-2 and TRBJ1-3, is GAGVSQSPSNKVTEKGKDVELRCDPISGHTALYWYRQSLGQGLEFLIYFQGNSAPDKSGLPSDRFSAERTGGSVSTLTIQRTQQEDSAVYLCASSQARSTSGNTIYFGEGSWLTVV.

The chain recombines TRBV5-5 with TRBJ2-1; tentative D call: TRBD2 (6 bases). V shed 4 bases and J shed 0 bases, with 11 bases lying between them. The CDR3 length is 15 residues. CDR1 and CDR2 (germline): SGHKS, YYEKEE (reference sequence). In nucleotides, the CDR3 is TGTGCCAGCAGCCCGGACGGGGGCTCCTACAATGAGCAGTTCTTC. Its protein is CASSPDGGSYNEQFF. Looking up the rest from reference TRBV5-5 and TRBJ2-1 gives the full variable domain: DAGVTQSPTHLIKTRGQQVTLRCSPISGHKSVSWYQQVLGQGPQFIFQYYEKEERGRGNFPDRFSARQFPNYSSELNVNALLLGDSALYLCASSPDGGSYNEQFFGPGTRLTVL.

As regards this clonotype: The junction shows a germline mismatch at one end, possibly a read error. The chain is built from TRBV13 and TRBJ2-7; D is possibly TRBD2 (6 bases). CDR1 is PRHDT and CDR2 is FYEKMQ in the germline V gene (reference sequence). CDR3 length: 16 residues. The CDR3 nucleotides are TGTGACAGCAGCCGGGAAGCGGGCCTAGCCCACGCCGAGCAGTACTTC. Its protein is CDSSREAGLAHAEQYF.

This clonotype was detected a few times. The gene calls are TRBV15 and TRBJ2-5, with D possibly being TRBD2 (6 bases). CDR3 size: 15 residues. Trimming cost V 0 bases and J 5 bases, with 13 bases left between them. The germline V gene has CDR1 LNHNV and CDR2 YYDKDF (reference sequence). Here the CDR3 reads CATSRDLLASETQYF. Written as DNA, the CDR3 is TGTGCCACCAGCAGAGATCTCCTAGCGTCGGAGACCCAGTACTTC.

This chain links TRBV20-1 with TRBJ2-5; 8 bases agree with TRBD2. This CDR3 spans 16 amino acids. Trimming at V came to 4 bases and at J to 5 bases, leaving 15 bases not matched to a gene. Germline CDR1 DFQATT, CDR2 SNEGSKA (reference sequence). CDR3 loop: CSAIGVGSGEDETQYF. CDR3 coding DNA: TGCAGTGCTATAGGAGTCGGTAGCGGGGAGGACGAGACCCAGTACTTC.